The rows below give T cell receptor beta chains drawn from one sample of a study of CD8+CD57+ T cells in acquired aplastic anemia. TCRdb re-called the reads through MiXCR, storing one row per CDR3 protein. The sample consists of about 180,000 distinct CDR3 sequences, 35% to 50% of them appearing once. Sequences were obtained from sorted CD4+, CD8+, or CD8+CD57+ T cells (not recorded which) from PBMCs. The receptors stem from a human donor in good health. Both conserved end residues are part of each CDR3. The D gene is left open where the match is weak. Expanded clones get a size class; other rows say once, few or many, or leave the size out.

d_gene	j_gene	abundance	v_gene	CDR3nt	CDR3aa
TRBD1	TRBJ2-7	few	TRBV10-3	TGTGCCATTCGAGGACAGGGCCCCTACGAGCAGTACTTC	CAIRGQGPYEQYF
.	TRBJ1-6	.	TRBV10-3	TGTGCCATCAGTGAGACCTCTGGGGGGTTTGGACCCCTCCACTTT	CAISETSGGFGPLHF
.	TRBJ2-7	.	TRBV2	TGTGCCAGCAGCCCGACGGGCAGGGGGGCCTACGAGCAGTACTTC	CASSPTGRGAYEQYF
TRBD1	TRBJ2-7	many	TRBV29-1	TGCAGCGTTGCGACAGGGTCCTACGAGCAGTACTTC	CSVATGSYEQYF
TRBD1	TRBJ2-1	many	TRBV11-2	TGTGCCAGCAGCAGATACAGGGGCGACGAGCAGTTCTTC	CASSRYRGDEQFF
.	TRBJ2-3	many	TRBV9	TGTGCCAGCAGCGTGAGGGGTACGACAGATACGCAGTATTTT	CASSVRGTTDTQYF
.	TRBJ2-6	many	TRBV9	TGTGCCAGCAGCGTAGAACCGAGTGGGGCCAACGTCCTGACTTTC	CASSVEPSGANVLTF
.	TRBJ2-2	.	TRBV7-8	TGTGCCAGCAGCTTTAGCTGGGGGCGCGACACCGGGGAGCTGTTTTTT	CASSFSWGRDTGELFF
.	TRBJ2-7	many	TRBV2	TGTGCCAGCACCCAGACCGGGACGCCCTCCTACGAGCAGTACTTC	CASTQTGTPSYEQYF
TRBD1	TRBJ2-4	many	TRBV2	TGTGCCAGCAGAGCCGGGACAGCTATACAAAACATTCAGTACTTC	CASRAGTAIQNIQYF
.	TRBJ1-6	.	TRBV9	TGTGCCAGCAGCGTAGCTGGTGGAACTCCCCTCCACTTT	CASSVAGGTPLHF
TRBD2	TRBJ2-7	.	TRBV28	TGTGCCAGCAGCGGGACTAGCGGATACTACGAGCAGTACTTC	CASSGTSGYYEQYF
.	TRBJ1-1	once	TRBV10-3	TGTGCCAGCAGTGCCTCGGGTCCTGCTTTCTTT	CASSASGPAFF
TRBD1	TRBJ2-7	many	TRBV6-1	TGTGCCAGCAGCGGGACAGGGGCTTTTGGGGAGCAGTACTTC	CASSGTGAFGEQYF
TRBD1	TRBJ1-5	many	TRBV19	TGTGCCACTCGGGACAGGGGTAATCAGCCCCAGCATTTT	CATRDRGNQPQHF
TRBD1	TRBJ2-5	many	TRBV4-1	TGCGCCAGCAGCTACTCCCGGGACAGCCAGACCCAGTACTTC	CASSYSRDSQTQYF
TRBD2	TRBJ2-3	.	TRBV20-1	TGCAGTGCTAGACGGGCTAGCGGGGATGTGGCAGATACGCAGTATTTT	CSARRASGDVADTQYF
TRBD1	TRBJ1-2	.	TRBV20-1	TGCAGTGCTACCTCCGGGACAGGGATACATGGCTACACCTTC	CSATSGTGIHGYTF
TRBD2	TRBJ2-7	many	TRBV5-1	TGCGCCAGCACCCTTGGAGAAACTAGCGGGAGCTTCTGGAAGCAGTACTTC	CASTLGETSGSFWKQYF
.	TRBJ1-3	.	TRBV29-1	TGCAGCGTTAGGGACGGAACCTCTGGAAACACCATATATTTT	CSVRDGTSGNTIYF
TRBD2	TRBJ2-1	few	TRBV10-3	TGTGCCATCAGAAGAGCGGGAGGGGACAATGAGCAGTTCTTC	CAIRRAGGDNEQFF
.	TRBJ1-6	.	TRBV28	TGTGCCAGCTGGGACACTAGCTCCTATAATTCACCCCTCCACTTT	CASWDTSSYNSPLHF
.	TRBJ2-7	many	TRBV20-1	TGCAGTGCCCCGGGAACGGCGGCCTACGAGCAGTACTTC	CSAPGTAAYEQYF
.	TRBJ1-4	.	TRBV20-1	TGCAGTGCTAGAGCGACAGGTGAAAAACTGTTTTTT	CSARATGEKLFF
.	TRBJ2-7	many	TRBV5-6	TGTGCCAGCAGCTTGCTGGACAGAAGCCACGAGCAGTACTTC	CASSLLDRSHEQYF
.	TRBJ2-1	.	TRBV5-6	TGTGCCAGCAGCTTCAACCCCTACAATGAGCAGTTCTTC	CASSFNPYNEQFF
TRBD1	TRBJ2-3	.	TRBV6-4	TGTGCCAGCAGTGGACAGGGGGACACAGATACGCAGTATTTT	CASSGQGDTDTQYF
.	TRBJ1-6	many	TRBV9	TGTGCCAGCAGCGTAGATTCCCGACAGAATTCACCCCTCCACTTT	CASSVDSRQNSPLHF
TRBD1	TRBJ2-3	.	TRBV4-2	TGTGCCAGCAGCCGAGGACAGGGCTACACAGATACGCAGTATTTT	CASSRGQGYTDTQYF
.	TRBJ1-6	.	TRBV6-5	TGTGCCAGCAGTTACAAGGGATCTAATTCACCCCTCCACTTT	CASSYKGSNSPLHF
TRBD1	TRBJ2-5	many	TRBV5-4	TGTGCCAGCAGCGGGGACAGGGGAGAGACCCAGTACTTC	CASSGDRGETQYF
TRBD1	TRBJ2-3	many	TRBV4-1	TGCGCCAGCAGCCGAGAGGGGGCCACAGATACGCAGTATTTT	CASSREGATDTQYF
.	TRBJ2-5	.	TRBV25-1	TGTGCCAGCAGTGAAGGGGGCGACTGGGTGGGACAAGAGACCCAGTACTTC	CASSEGGDWVGQETQYF
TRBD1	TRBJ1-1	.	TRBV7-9	TGTGCCAGCAGCTTATATCGCGGACAGGATGAAGAAGCTTTCTTT	CASSLYRGQDEEAFF
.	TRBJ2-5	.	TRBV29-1	TGCAGCGTTGGGGCAGGGCAAGAGACCCAGTACTTC	CSVGAGQETQYF
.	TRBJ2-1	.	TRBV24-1	TGTGCCACCAGTGATTTGGGCAGCTACAATGAGCAGTTCTTC	CATSDLGSYNEQFF
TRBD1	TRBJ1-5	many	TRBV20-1	TGCAGTGCGAGGACAGGAAGCAATCAGCCCCAGCATTTT	CSARTGSNQPQHF
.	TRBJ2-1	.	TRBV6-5	TGTGCCAGCAGTTACGCCGGGGAGTCTCGCAATGAGCAGTTCTTC	CASSYAGESRNEQFF
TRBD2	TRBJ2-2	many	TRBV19	TGTGCCAGTACTAGCGGGAGGGTGAACACCGGGGAGCTGTTTTTT	CASTSGRVNTGELFF
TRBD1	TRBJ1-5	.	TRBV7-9	TGTGCCAGCAGCCCACGGGACAGAGGGTATCAGCCCCAGCATTTT	CASSPRDRGYQPQHF
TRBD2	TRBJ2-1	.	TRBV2	TGTGCCAGCAGCATCCGACTAGCGGGATGGTACAATGAGCAGTTCTTC	CASSIRLAGWYNEQFF
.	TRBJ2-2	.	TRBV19	TGTGCCACCCCAAAAGGGACTGCGAACACCGGGGAGCTGTTTTTT	CATPKGTANTGELFF
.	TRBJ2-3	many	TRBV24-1	TGTGCCACCAGTGATCCGAACGGGGCAGATACGCAGTATTTT	CATSDPNGADTQYF
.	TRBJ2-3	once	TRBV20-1	TGCAGTGCTGGGACCAGCGGAACAGATACGCAGTATTTT	CSAGTSGTDTQYF
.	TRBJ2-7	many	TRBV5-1	TGCGCCAGCAGCTTGACGGGAACCGACTCCTACGAGCAGTACTTC	CASSLTGTDSYEQYF
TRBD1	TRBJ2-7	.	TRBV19	TGTGCCAGCAGACAGGGCTCAGGCTCGGGCGAGCAGTACTTC	CASRQGSGSGEQYF
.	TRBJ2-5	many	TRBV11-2	TGTGCCAGCACCCCCGGTTTTATGTTGCAAGAGACCCAGTACTTC	CASTPGFMLQETQYF
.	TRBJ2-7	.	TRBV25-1	TGTGCCACTAGCGCTATCTACGAGCAGTACTTC	CATSAIYEQYF
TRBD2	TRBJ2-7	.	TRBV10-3	TGTGCCATCAGAGTAGCGGGAGTGGGGGAGCAGTACTTC	CAIRVAGVGEQYF
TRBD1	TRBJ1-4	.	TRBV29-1	TGCAGCGTTGTAGGGACAGGGGAACGCAAGGAACTGTTTTTT	CSVVGTGERKELFF
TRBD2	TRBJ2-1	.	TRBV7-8	TGTGCCAGCTCTTGGAAAGCGGGGCAGTACAATGAGCAGTTCTTT	CASSWKAGQYNEQFF